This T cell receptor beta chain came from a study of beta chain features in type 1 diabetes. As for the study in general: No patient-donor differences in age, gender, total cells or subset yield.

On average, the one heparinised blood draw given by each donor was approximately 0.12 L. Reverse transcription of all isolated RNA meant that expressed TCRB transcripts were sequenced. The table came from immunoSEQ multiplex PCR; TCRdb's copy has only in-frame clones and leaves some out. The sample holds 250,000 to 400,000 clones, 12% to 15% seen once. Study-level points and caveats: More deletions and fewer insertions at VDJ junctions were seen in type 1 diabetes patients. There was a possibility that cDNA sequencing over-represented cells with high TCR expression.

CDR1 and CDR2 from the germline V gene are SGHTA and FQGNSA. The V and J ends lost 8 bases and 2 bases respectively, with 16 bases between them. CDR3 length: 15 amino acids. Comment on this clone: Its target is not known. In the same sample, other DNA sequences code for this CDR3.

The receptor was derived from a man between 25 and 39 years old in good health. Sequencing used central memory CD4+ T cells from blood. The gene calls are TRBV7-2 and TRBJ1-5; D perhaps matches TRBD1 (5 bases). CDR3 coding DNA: TGTGCCAGCGCTGAGGGGAATCTTGGCAATCAGCCCCAGCATTTT. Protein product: CASAEGNLGNQPQHF.